This entry features one T cell receptor (beta chain) sequence. These data come from a study of control samples from healthy donors and cancer patients. This CDR3 has 11 amino acids. Germline V gene data show CDR1 as SQVTM and CDR2 as ANQGSEA. V was cut by 6 bases and J by 5 bases, with 8 bases left in between. The protocol was immunoSEQ multiplex PCR, while the TCRdb copy is restricted to in-frame clones and leaves out a portion. The table shows 99,000 or so clones, with about 80% occurring only once. The sequencing input was blood. The TCR sequence derives from a woman between 45 and 60 years old in good health. The chain uses TRBV29-1 and TRBJ2-1, with D perhaps TRBD2 (5 bases). The CDR3, as DNA: TGCAGCGTCCGGAGGAACAATGAGCAGTTCTTC. Translating it yields CSVRRNNEQFF.